One and the same sample provided the 13 T cell receptor beta chains below, sequenced in a study of T cells in Graves' hyperthyroidism and ophthalmopathy. The investigators amplified TCR beta CDR3 regions from RNA transcripts. With the HTBI primer set, the TCR CDR3 went through a first round of RT-PCR. TCRdb fed the multiplex PCR reads into MiXCR, producing one record per CDR3 protein. The sample lists nearly 110,000 distinct CDR3 sequences, more than 15% seen once, with 42% in the top ten. Sequencing was carried out using blood. Receptors originate from a woman in her forties or fifties with Graves' hyperthyroidism.

J is TRBJ1-6 and V is TRBV4-2; the D gene is possibly TRBD1 (5 bases). V was pared by 4 bases and J by 9 bases, with 16 bases between. This CDR3 comprises 15 residues. Per germline, CDR1 LGHNA and CDR2 YNFKEQ. The CDR3 loop reads CASSPRMGGGSPLHF. The CDR3 coding sequence is TGTGCCAGCAGCCCCCGGATGGGGGGAGGTTCACCCCTCCACTTT.

This clonotype was counted at least ten times. The chain employs TRBV28 and TRBJ2-7, with D tentatively TRBD2 (6 bases). V lost 2 bases, J lost 2 bases, and 10 bases lay in between. There are 14 residues in the CDR3. Germline V gene data show CDR1 as MDHEN and CDR2 as SYDVKM. In nucleotides, the CDR3 is TGTGCCAGCAGTTTAGGCGGGGTGGCCTACGAGCAGTACGTC. Encoded protein: CASSLGGVAYEQYV.

There are many counts of this clonotype. This chain joins TRBV14 and TRBJ1-1; D is ambiguous. This CDR3 region has 15 residues. Germline CDR1 and CDR2: SGHDN and FVKESK. Trimming removed 2 bases at V and 1 base at J, with 11 bases between. The CDR3 reads CASSQLGHTNTEAFF. The CDR3 region has the DNA TGTGCCAGCAGCCAACTCGGCCATACGAACACTGAAGCTTTCTTT.

The V and J genes are TRBV30 and TRBJ2-5; D perhaps matches TRBD1 (6 bases). CDR1 is GTSNPN and CDR2 is SVGIG in the germline V gene (reference sequence). V was cut by 2 bases and J by 3 bases, with 13 bases left in between. The CDR3 sequence is 14 residues long. The CDR3 spells CAWSLKGHKETQYF. In DNA form, the CDR3 reads TGTGCCTGGAGTCTAAAGGGACACAAAGAGACCCAGTACTTC. The whole variable domain, remainder taken from reference TRBV30 and TRBJ2-5, is SQTIHQWPATLVQPVGSPLSLECTVEGTSNPNLYWYRQAAGRGLQLLFYSVGIGQISSEVPQNLSASRPQDRQFILSSKKLLLSDSGFYLCAWSLKGHKETQYFGPGTRLLVL.

The sample holds many counts of this clonotype. This chain links TRBV2 with TRBJ2-1; 7 bases agree with TRBD2. Germline CDR1 SNHLY, CDR2 FYNNEI. V lost 8 bases, J lost 15 bases, and 16 bases stayed unmatched. The CDR3 is 13 residues long. CDR3 sequence (DNA): TGTGCCAGCTCAAGAGCGGGGCAGGCTCATCCGTTCTTC. Protein sequence: CASSRAGQAHPFF. Combining the CDR3 with reference TRBV2 and TRBJ2-1 gives the whole variable domain EPEVTQTPSHQVTQMGQEVILRCVPISNHLYFYWYRQILGQKVEFLVSFYNNEISEKSEIFDDQFSVERPDGSNFTLKIRSTKLEDSAMYFCASSRAGQAHPFFGPGTRLTVL.

This chain joins TRBV19 and TRBJ2-2; tentatively, D is TRBD2 (6 bases). This CDR3 is 13 amino acids long. The germline V gene has CDR1 LNHDA and CDR2 SQIVND (reference sequence). The ends were cut back, 6 bases at V and 4 bases at J, with 9 bases in the middle. The CDR3 region is CASRRDSTGELFF. The CDR3 nucleotides read TGTGCCAGTAGGAGGGACTCCACCGGGGAGCTGTTTTTT.

This clonotype was observed at least ten times. This chain uses TRBV27 with TRBJ2-7, with D possibly matching TRBD1 (6 bases). This CDR3 region has 16 residues. Germline V gene lookup returns CDR1 MNHEY and CDR2 SMNVEV (reference sequence). Deletions cut 6 bases from V and 0 bases from J, with 18 bases between. CDR3 loop: CASSLMGHGDSYEQYF. CDR3 DNA sequence: TGTGCCAGCAGCCTCATGGGACATGGGGACTCCTACGAGCAGTACTTC.

This clonotype showed up many times. The chain couples TRBV19 to TRBJ1-5; TRBD1 matches 8 bases. In germline, CDR1 is LNHDA, CDR2 SQIVND (reference sequence). The J segment lost 0 bases and the V segment lost 3 bases, leaving 4 bases of the junction unmatched. The CDR3 length is 16 residues. CDR3 nucleotide sequence: TGTGCCAGTAGTATCTTGACAGGGGATAGCAATCAGCCCCAGCATTTT. It specifies CASSILTGDSNQPQHF.

This clonotype was picked up many times. The gene calls are TRBV27 and TRBJ2-1, with D possibly matching TRBD2 (5 bases). Germline lookup yields CDR1 MNHEY and CDR2 SMNVEV (reference sequence). This CDR3 spans 14 amino acids. Trimming cost V 10 bases and J 4 bases, with 17 bases left between them. The CDR3 coding sequence is TGTGCCACTCAAAACGAGGGTACTTACAATGAGCAGTTCTTC. It is translated as CATQNEGTYNEQFF.

This clonotype was recorded at least ten times. The chain joins TRBV29-1 to TRBJ2-1; 11 bases match TRBD2. J gave up 4 bases and V 8 bases, and 4 bases lay outside the gene matches. Germline CDR1 is SQVTM and CDR2 is ANQGSEA. The CDR3 runs to 13 residues. The CDR3 here is CSPRLAGYNEQFF. Written as DNA, the CDR3 is TGCAGCCCCCGACTAGCGGGGTACAATGAGCAGTTCTTC.

This clonotype was detected many times. The CDR3 DNA sequence: TGTGCCAGCAGTTACACCAGGCTAAATGAAAAACTGTTTTTT. It yields the protein CASSYTRLNEKLFF. V usage is TRBV6-2 or TRBV6-3 and J usage is TRBJ1-4; D remains ambiguous. V was trimmed by 2 bases and J by 5 bases, leaving 9 bases between them. Germline lookup yields CDR1 MNHEY and CDR2 SVGEGT. The CDR3 has 14 amino acids.

This clonotype was seen at least ten times. The chain couples TRBV5-1 to TRBJ2-5; D is perhaps TRBD2 (5 bases). Germline V gene lookup returns CDR1 SGHRS and CDR2 YFSETQ. This CDR3 is 16 amino acids long. The V end lost 3 bases, the J end lost 1 base, and 16 bases lay between the germline ends. CDR3 in amino acids: CASSSPLASRQETQYF. CDR3 in DNA: TGCGCCAGCAGCTCCCCCCTAGCAAGCCGCCAAGAGACCCAGTACTTC.

This clonotype was detected a few times. The chain links TRBV20-1 to TRBJ2-1; D might be TRBD2 (5 bases). The germline V gene encodes CDR1 DFQATT and CDR2 SNEGSKA (reference sequence). The CDR3 extends over 12 amino acids. The V and J ends lost 5 bases and 6 bases respectively, with 11 bases between them. The CDR3 region is CSAREIRNEQFF. The CDR3, as DNA: TGCAGTGCTCGGGAAATACGCAATGAGCAGTTCTTC.